The rows below give T cell receptor beta chains drawn from one sample of a study of metastatic and nonmetastatic thyroid tumors. From the PCR reads, TCRdb re-called clones with MiXCR. The sample lists fewer than 100,000 clones; more than 12% were seen once. Material: blood. The receptors shown here come from a female donor with papillary thyroid cancer or a benign thyroid nodule (not recorded which). Some clones in this sample may be carry-over from other donors' samples. CDR3s include the opening cysteine and the closing phenylalanine or tryptophan. Expanded clones are given a class, and other clones once, few, many or no size at all.

>.|TRBJ2-7|TRBV9
CASIGTEGTDEQYF
>many|TRBJ1-5|TRBV2
CASSVTGGGNQPQHF
>many|TRBJ1-1|TRBV20-1
CSAREGGTEAFF
>many|TRBJ1-2|TRBV5-1
CASSLGGSADGYTF
>many|TRBJ2-2|TRBV5-1
CASSQGTLGAGELFF
>many|TRBJ1-2|TRBV6-2/TRBV6-3
CASSYSGNYGYTF
>many|TRBJ1-1|TRBV19
CASSPTGRLMNTEAFF
>many|TRBJ2-1|TRBV14
CASSQISSGRDNEQFF
>.|TRBJ2-7|TRBV30
CAWSRHRSYEQYF
>many|TRBJ1-3|TRBV9
CASAPAPSSGNTIYF
>many|TRBJ1-2|TRBV28
CASSTQDRGGGYTF
>few|TRBJ2-5|TRBV6-1
CASSETGRETQYF
>.|TRBJ2-7|TRBV5-1
CASSLAPVQGFYEQYF
>many|TRBJ2-3|TRBV12-3/TRBV12-4
CASSLGSGGRGDTQYF
>.|TRBJ2-5|TRBV13
CATRDRESETQYF
>many|TRBJ1-5|TRBV20-1
CSARGETDQPQHF
>many|TRBJ1-5|TRBV28
CASSSLDFIHF
>few|TRBJ1-4|TRBV3-1
CASSQNDGEKLFF
>many|TRBJ1-2|TRBV20-1
CSARVGGSTNYGYTF
>many|TRBJ2-7|TRBV29-1
CSVEVPTGASYEQYF
>.|TRBJ1-2|TRBV27
CASSFRGPNYCSTF
>.|TRBJ2-7|TRBV11-2
CASSWGLAYEQYF
>many|TRBJ2-1|TRBV19
CATRSQGGGLTNYNEQFF
>many|TRBJ1-1|TRBV6-1
CASSQSQRGRGAFF
>many|TRBJ1-2|TRBV4-2
CASSPQVGRGGYGYTF
>.|TRBJ2-7|TRBV27
CATRPGTGEYEQYF
>many|TRBJ1-6|TRBV12-3/TRBV12-4
CASSLMGRGGNSPLHF
>many|TRBJ2-1|TRBV20-1
CSAEGLAGGPLEQFF
>many|TRBJ1-4|TRBV3-1
CASSQDRAGGEKLFF
>many|TRBJ1-6|TRBV5-8
CASSLTVSSYNSPLHF
>many|TRBJ1-5|TRBV24-1
CTTSERGSNQPQHF
>many|TRBJ1-1|TRBV7-9
CASSLNRLNTEAFF
>many|TRBJ1-1|TRBV6-2/TRBV6-3
CASSPRTQNTEAFF